Sequencing of this TCR beta chain was carried out in a study of OX40 agonist ivuxolimab in advanced cancers. At the level of the study: Partial responses were achieved by three patients: one hepatocellular carcinoma, two cutaneous melanoma.

The CDR3 runs 15 residues. Trimming cost V 5 bases and J 2 bases; bases outside gene matches: 8. The germline CDR1 and CDR2 sequences are LNHDA and SQIVND (reference sequence). The assay was immunoSEQ multiplex PCR, and TCRdb's table has in-frame clones only and misses some. The repertoire consists of 71,000 or so clones, with 80% occurring once and the leading ten covering around 8.2%. Study-wide results and caveats: What antigens the expanded peripheral T cells recognized was never established.

As for this clone: What it recognizes is unknown.

The receptor was isolated from an adult with an advanced solid tumor such as melanoma, head and neck, liver or kidney cancer. This rearrangement joins TRBV19 to TRBJ2-7, with 8 bases that match TRBD2. The starting material was CD4+ or CD8+ T cells sorted from blood, obtained in a trial of the OX40 agonist ivuxolimab. The CDR3 loop is CASSPSSGSAYEQYF. CDR3 bases: TGTGCCAGTAGTCCTTCCAGCGGGAGTGCCTACGAGCAGTACTTC.